This T cell receptor beta chain was observed in a study of cytomegalovirus exposure and HLA in healthy donors. Across the whole study: In an earlier analysis, 90 million to 120 million unique TCR beta sequences were found from about 179 million T cells. Study observations and caveats: TCR beta V- and J-gene trimming, according to a later analysis, was linked to a missense DCLRE1C variant. HLA-A and HLA-B allele assignments for most subjects were reportedly predicted accurately using TCR beta sequences. CMV antigen specificity was confirmed in vitro for a few CMV-associated chains.

As regards this clone: Its antigen is not identified.

Germline values: CDR1 LNHDA, CDR2 SQIVND (reference sequence). After removal of 3 bases from V and 3 bases from J, the junction contained 11 bases not matched to a gene. This CDR3 region has 16 residues. It was with 60 Vbeta and 13 Jbeta primers that the PCR ran. The data were produced by immunoSEQ multiplex PCR, yet TCRdb's version contains in-frame clones alone and is incomplete. Of about 200,000 clones detected, approximately 85% appear once; the ten largest clones hold approximately 2%. The sample consisted of PBMCs. The chain combines TRBV19 with TRBJ2-7; 7 positions agree with TRBD1. The receptor was isolated from a man in his late teens or twenties in good health and CMV-seronegative. The CDR3 sequence is CASSMGLGQRRYEQYF. CDR3 nucleotides: TGTGCCAGTAGTATGGGTTTGGGACAGAGACGCTACGAGCAGTACTTC.